Below, one TCR beta chain is given with its context. Its cognate antigen is unknown. This CDR3 spans 14 amino acids. The germline V gene has CDR1 MGHDK and CDR2 SYGVNS. Trimming cost V 2 bases and J 1 base, with 8 bases left between them. This sample was included in a study of shared clonotypes between healthy human individuals. Donors included only healthy HIV-negative adults lacking recent acute infections or vaccinations. Division of CD4+ cells produced a CD45RA+ naive subset and a CD45RA-negative memory subset. General study results and limits: As a rule, naive subsets had a larger estimated richness than memory subsets.

Genomic DNA of every subset was divided equally among multiple immunoSEQ plates. Assay used: immunoSEQ multiplex PCR; TCRdb lists only in-frame clones, some missing. The sample includes roughly 1,600,000 clones, just under 99% of them seen just once. This TCR derives from a young man in good health. This sequence joins TRBV25-1 and TRBJ2-5; tentatively, D is TRBD2 (5 bases). Source material: naive CD4+ T cells sorted from blood. This sample's subset: CD45RA+ positively selected. CDR3 in DNA: TGTGCCAGCAGTGAAGAGGGCAGCCAAGAGACCCAGTACTTC. Translated, it gives CASSEEGSQETQYF.